This TCR beta chain was profiled in a study of cytomegalovirus exposure and HLA in healthy donors. Findings and limits, study-wide: Rare TCR sequences predominated, though certain public TCRs were found in many donors.

A word on this clone: What it recognizes is unknown.

Healthy individuals who donated bone marrow served as the donors. PCR employed 60 Vbeta and 13 Jbeta primers. Measured with immunoSEQ multiplex PCR; TCRdb has only the in-frame clones, and not every one. The sample consists of 90,000 to 120,000 clones, less than 80% of them appearing once. The CDR3 is 14 amino acids. V was shortened by 3 bases and J by 1 base, with 10 bases between the two germline ends. Germline V gene data show CDR1 as SGHRS and CDR2 as YFSETQ. The V and J genes are TRBV5-1 and TRBJ2-5; possibly TRBD1 for D (6 bases). This clonotype originated in a man younger than 40 in good health and CMV-seronegative. Sequencing input: PBMCs. The CDR3 bases are TGCGCCAGCAGCTCGATAGGGGGCCAAGAGACCCAGTACTTC. It encodes CASSSIGGQETQYF. Drawing the rest from reference TRBV5-1 and TRBJ2-5, the complete variable domain is KAGVTQTPRYLIKTRGQQVTLSCSPISGHRSVSWYQQTPGQGLQFLFEYFSETQRNKGNFPGRFSGRQFSNSRSEMNVSTLELGDSALYLCASSSIGGQETQYFGPGTRLLVL.